This is a list of T cell receptor beta chains from one sample in a study of shared clonotypes between healthy human individuals. Some clones are missing from TCRdb's copy, which holds only in-frame ones; the method was immunoSEQ multiplex PCR. The table lists about 1.5 million clones, roughly 96% of them singletons. What was sequenced was naive CD4+ T cells sorted from blood. These TCRs come from a man aged 25 to 40 in good health. CDR3s include the opening cysteine and the closing phenylalanine or tryptophan. A D gene is named only where the DNA matches it firmly. Rows give clone size only sometimes, using once, few, many, or a class for an expanded clone.

clone_size	j_call	d_call	v_call	cdr3_nt	cdr3_aa
-	TRBJ1-2	-	TRBV5-6	TGTGCCAGCAGCTTGGGTTTGGGTGCCGCCGGCTACACCTTC	CASSLGLGAAGYTF
-	TRBJ1-1	-	TRBV15	TGTGCCACCAGGGTAGGCTACATGAACACTGAAGCTTTCTTT	CATRVGYMNTEAFF
-	TRBJ2-7	-	TRBV28	TGTGCCAGCAGTCCAATCAGAACGGGAGTCTACTCCTACGAGCAGTACTTC	CASSPIRTGVYSYEQYF
-	TRBJ1-4	-	TRBV9	TGTGCCAGCACCCGGGACGCAACTAATGAAAAACTGTTTTTT	CASTRDATNEKLFF
-	TRBJ2-1	-	TRBV18	TGTGCCAGCTCACCATATTCACAGGGAATGGATCTAGTGGAGAATGAGCAGTTCTTC	CASSPYSQGMDLVENEQFF
-	TRBJ1-1	TRBD1	TRBV5-4	TGTGCCAGCAGCGCACAGGGGCCTAACTCTGAAGCTTTCTTT	CASSAQGPNSEAFF
-	TRBJ1-1	-	TRBV7-9	TGTGCCAGCAGCTTTGTCAGTACTGAAGCTTTCTTT	CASSFVSTEAFF
once	TRBJ1-2	-	TRBV19	TGTGCCAGTAGTAGGGGGCGTTTCGAGGGCTACACCTTC	CASSRGRFEGYTF
-	TRBJ1-5	-	TRBV28	TGTGCCAGCAGAAGCGCGTATAGCAATCAGCCCCAGCATTTT	CASRSAYSNQPQHF
-	TRBJ2-1	TRBD2	TRBV27	TGTGCCAGCAGTTTAACCGGACTAGCGGGAGTGGGGGGTCCGGGAGAGCAGTTCTTC	CASSLTGLAGVGGPGEQFF
-	TRBJ2-1	-	TRBV25-1	TGTGCCAGCAGTGAACACTACGGTGAGCAGTTCTTC	CASSEHYGEQFF
-	TRBJ2-1	TRBD1	TRBV28	TGTGCCAGCAGTTTATCGGGACAGGGCAGGGGCTATGAGCAGTTCTTC	CASSLSGQGRGYEQFF
-	TRBJ2-3	TRBD2	TRBV6-1	TGTGCCAGCAGTGAACTAGCGGGAGGCTACACAGATACGCAGTATTTT	CASSELAGGYTDTQYF
-	TRBJ1-1	-	TRBV18	TGTGCCAGCTCACCAGTGGTGAACACTGAAGCTTTCTTT	CASSPVVNTEAFF
-	TRBJ2-6	-	TRBV25-1	TGTGCCAGCAGTGAGTGGGTCTCTGGGGCCAACGTCCTGACTTTC	CASSEWVSGANVLTF
once	TRBJ2-2	-	TRBV10-2	TGCGCCAGCAGTGAGAGGGGACCTTTAGCAGGTCTCACCGGGGAGCTGTTTTTT	CASSERGPLAGLTGELFF
-	TRBJ1-5	TRBD1	TRBV28	TGTGCCAGCAGTAACTTTGGGACAGGGATTCAGCCCCAGCATTTT	CASSNFGTGIQPQHF